This entry concerns a single T cell receptor (beta chain). The data belong to a study of cytomegalovirus exposure and HLA in healthy donors. CDR1 and CDR2 (germline): KGHSH, LQKENI. V lost 3 bases, J lost 7 bases, and 7 bases stayed unmatched. This CDR3 comprises 15 residues. The study ran its PCR with 60 Vbeta and 13 Jbeta primers. Clones were read by immunoSEQ multiplex PCR, and TCRdb kept only the in-frame ones, dropping some. The sample contains 150,000 to 250,000 clones, about 81% of which appear only once. The source material was PBMCs. This chain uses TRBV18 with TRBJ2-1, with 9 bases aligning to TRBD2. The source is a woman between 50 and 59 years old in good health and CMV-seropositive. CDR3 amino acids: CASSPVGLAENEQFF. CDR3 DNA sequence: TGTGCCAGCTCACCGGTGGGACTAGCAGAAAATGAGCAGTTCTTC.